This is a list of T cell receptor beta chains from one sample in a study of cytomegalovirus exposure and HLA in healthy donors. Sequencing used immunoSEQ multiplex PCR; TCRdb keeps in-frame clones, though not all of them. The top ten clones hold around 1.8% of a sample with about 130,000 clones, over 65% of them seen once. Sequencing was performed on PBMCs. Receptors were obtained from a man aged 50-60 years in good health and CMV-seronegative. Both conserved end residues are part of each CDR3.

v_call	j_call	cdr3_aa
TRBV6-4	TRBJ2-1	CASSPTESSYNEQFF
TRBV5-1	TRBJ1-3	CASSWGTGNSGNTIYF
TRBV6-6	TRBJ2-7	CASSPTGYEQYF
TRBV2	TRBJ2-5	CASTPLAGGSQETQYF
TRBV19	TRBJ2-1	CASSTRQGDGRDEQFF
TRBV5-4	TRBJ1-1	CASSFPGGAPNTEAFF
TRBV28	TRBJ1-1	CATQGPGAAGGAFF
TRBV5-1	TRBJ1-4	CASSLGPEEEKLFF
TRBV5-6	TRBJ2-3	CASSLGARVGTDTQYF
TRBV2	TRBJ2-3	CASSALTGGRYF
TRBV19	TRBJ1-1	CATQQGDLTEAFF
TRBV5-5	TRBJ2-7	CASSSLEQYF
TRBV5-1	TRBJ1-6	CASSPDMRSYNSPLHF
TRBV2	TRBJ2-5	CASSQLAGAGETQYF
TRBV11-2	TRBJ2-1	CASRLAGYNEQFF
TRBV7-9	TRBJ1-4	CASSADRGRSEKLFF
TRBV9	TRBJ2-1	CASSGTLNYNEQFF
TRBV28	TRBJ2-3	CASSTGLVQDTQYF
TRBV6-1	TRBJ1-2	CASSRGDYGYTF
TRBV9	TRBJ1-3	CASSGVARDRAYSGNTIYF
TRBV18	TRBJ1-5	CASSPTGGQDQPQHF
TRBV5-4	TRBJ1-6	CASSSTGSSYNSPLHF
TRBV5-4	TRBJ2-3	CASSLDSGSGTDTQYF
TRBV9	TRBJ2-2	CASSWEGTGELFF
TRBV7-9	TRBJ1-4	CSSSRGQGSFATNEKLFF
TRBV4-1	TRBJ1-5	CASSLGANSNQPQHF
TRBV11-3	TRBJ2-7	CASSLNREGEQYF
TRBV27	TRBJ2-1	CASSPILAGADEQFF